This is a list of T cell receptor beta chains from one sample in a study of CD4 and CD8 cells across lung adenocarcinoma regions. MiXCR was run by TCRdb on the PCR reads, yielding one entry per CDR3 protein. The sample consists of 14,000 or so distinct CDR3 sequences, around 40% of them appearing once. The source material was CD4+ T cells from the center of a lung tumor. These receptors were collected from a male donor with lung adenocarcinoma. The CD4 and CD8 labels of this study may be unreliable. Each CDR3 is given with its conserved first and last residue. A D gene is named only where the DNA matches it firmly. Rows may omit the clone size; those that give it use once, few, many or a size class.

j_gene,v_gene,abundance,d_gene,CDR3nt,CDR3aa
TRBJ2-3,TRBV10-3,many,.,TGTGCCATCAAGGCGGGTACTTCGGATACGCAGTATTTT,CAIKAGTSDTQYF
TRBJ2-4,TRBV10-1,.,.,TGCGGCGGCAGTGGGCCTAGAGGTTCAGACATGCAGTATTTC,CGGSGPRGSDMQYF
TRBJ2-7,TRBV6-1,medium-sized,.,TGTGCCAGCAGTGAAATTGGCGAGGGTGGCAGCACCTACGAGCAGTACTTC,CASSEIGEGGSTYEQYF
TRBJ2-1,TRBV6-1,few,TRBD2,TGTGCCAGCAAAAGGGCGGGAGTAAGGAATGAGCAGTTCTTC,CASKRAGVRNEQFF
TRBJ2-3,TRBV7-9,few,TRBD2,TGTGCCAGCAGCTTAGCAAGACTAGCGGGAGGACCCACAGATACGCAGTATTTT,CASSLARLAGGPTDTQYF
TRBJ2-1,TRBV6-1,.,TRBD1,TGTGCCAGCAGTAGGGACAGGGGCGATGAGCAGTTCTTC,CASSRDRGDEQFF
TRBJ1-5,TRBV6-1,many,TRBD1,TGTGCCAGCAGTGAAAGGGACAGGTCCAATCAGCCCCAGCATTTT,CASSERDRSNQPQHF
TRBJ2-2,TRBV11-3,few,.,TGTGCCAGCAGCTTAAGCCCTCCTGGGGCCGGGGAGCTGTTTTTT,CASSLSPPGAGELFF
TRBJ2-1,TRBV15,.,.,TGTGCCACCAGCAGAGATACGAGCAATGAGCAGTTCTTC,CATSRDTSNEQFF
TRBJ2-5,TRBV10-3,medium-sized,TRBD2,TGTGCCATCAGTGAGCAAGTACTAGCGGGCCAAGAGACCCAGTACTTC,CAISEQVLAGQETQYF
TRBJ1-3,TRBV6-1,many,.,TGTGCCAGCAGTGGCCATAGAAACACCATATATTTT,CASSGHRNTIYF
TRBJ2-1,TRBV27,.,.,TGTGCCAGCAGTCTCGGGACCGTTTTCAATGAGCAGTTCTTC,CASSLGTVFNEQFF
TRBJ2-6,TRBV6-1,many,TRBD2,TGTGCCAGCAGTGAAGCCTATGCTAGCGGGAGTGGAGGGGCCAACGTCCTGACTTTC,CASSEAYASGSGGANVLTF
TRBJ2-7,TRBV6-5,medium-sized,.,TGTGCCAGCAGTCACCCTGGGGGCAATCGCTACGAGCAGTACTTC,CASSHPGGNRYEQYF
TRBJ2-3,TRBV10-1,.,TRBD2,TGCGCCAGCAGTAACGCGGGAGAGACAGATACCCAGTATTTC,CASSNAGETDTQYF
TRBJ2-5,TRBV10-3,.,TRBD2,TGTGCCGGGGGGTACGGGGGGTGGCACGAGGATACCCAGTACTTT,CAGGYGGWHEDTQYF
TRBJ2-1,TRBV6-1,many,.,TGTGCCAGCGGCCGGACCGCGAGCTCCTACAATGAGCAGTTCTTC,CASGRTASSYNEQFF
TRBJ2-3,TRBV6-1,.,TRBD2,TGTGCGGGCAGCGCGGGAGCGGACACAGAGACCCAGTATTTT,CAGSAGADTETQYF
TRBJ2-5,TRBV6-1,medium-sized,.,TGTGCCAGCAGTCTCCCCGGGCGGCCTGGGGCCCAGTACTTC,CASSLPGRPGAQYF
TRBJ2-5,TRBV28,.,TRBD2,TGTGCCAGCAACCGACTAGCGGGAGAGGGAGAGACCCAGTACTTC,CASNRLAGEGETQYF
TRBJ1-5,TRBV6-1,many,.,TGTGCCAGCAGTGAAGGGCTGGGTAGGGGTCAGCCCCAGCATTTT,CASSEGLGRGQPQHF
TRBJ2-5,TRBV7-2,.,.,TGTGCCAGCAGGGGGACCGGGCGGAGTGGCCAAGATACCCAGTACTTC,CASRGTGRSGQDTQYF
TRBJ2-4,TRBV6-1,.,TRBD2,TGTGCCAGCAGTGAAATGGCTAGCGGCAGAGACACTCAGTACTTC,CASSEMASGRDTQYF
TRBJ2-1,TRBV7-6,many,.,TGTGCCAGCAGCTTAGCCTCCTCGGGGGCGGTGTTCTTC,CASSLASSGAVFF
TRBJ1-5,TRBV6-1,.,TRBD1,TGTGCCAGCAGTGAGCACCCGGGACAGGGGGATCAGCCCCACCACTTT,CASSEHPGQGDQPHHF
TRBJ2-5,TRBV6-1,many,.,TGTGCCAGCAGCGGGACTGGTCAAGAGACCCAGTACTTC,CASSGTGQETQYF
TRBJ1-1,TRBV6-5,few,.,TGTGCCAGCAGTTACAACCTCAACACGAGAAACACTGAAGCTTTCTTT,CASSYNLNTRNTEAFF
TRBJ2-1,TRBV6-1,.,.,TGTGCCAGCAGTGAAGTGTCCTACGAGCAGTTCTTC,CASSEVSYEQFF
TRBJ2-3,TRBV6-5,.,.,TGTGCCAGCAGGTATGGGGGGTTCGGCAAAAATACGCAGTACTTT,CASRYGGFGKNTQYF
TRBJ2-5,TRBV24-1,few,.,TGTGCCACCAGTGATATAAGACAGGCGGGGGAGACCCAGTACTTC,CATSDIRQAGETQYF
TRBJ1-1,TRBV7-8,.,.,TGTGCCAGCAGCTCCCGGACAGAGAACACTGAAGCTTTCTTT,CASSSRTENTEAFF
TRBJ2-3,TRBV15,few,.,TGTGCCACCAGCAGAGCTGGGGCAGCGGAATCCACAGATACACAGTATTTT,CATSRAGAAESTDTQYF
TRBJ2-2,TRBV23-1,few,TRBD1,TGCGCCAGGGTGTACAGGGGGCGAGGGACCGGGGAGCTGTTTTTT,CARVYRGRGTGELFF
TRBJ2-5,TRBV10-3,.,TRBD2,TGTGCCACCACCATAGCGGGAGGGTCGGGGGAGCAGTACTTC,CATTIAGGSGEQYF
TRBJ2-3,TRBV6-1,.,.,TGTGCCAGGGGGCTGCGGACCAAAAATACGCAGTATTTC,CARGLRTKNTQYF
TRBJ2-7,TRBV7-2,.,.,TGTGCCAGCAGCTTAGCGAGAGCGTCCTACGAGCAGTACTTC,CASSLARASYEQYF
TRBJ2-1,TRBV7-2,.,TRBD2,TGTGCCAGCAGCCCGGGACTAGGGGGTTACAATGAGCAGTTCTTC,CASSPGLGGYNEQFF
TRBJ2-1,TRBV28,medium-sized,.,TGTGCCAGCAGCCTTGACAGGCCGTCTTACTCCTACAATGAGCAGTTCTTC,CASSLDRPSYSYNEQFF
TRBJ2-5,TRBV6-5,medium-sized,.,TGTGCCAGCAGTTACTCTGGTCGAGGGACCCAGTACTTC,CASSYSGRGTQYF
TRBJ2-7,TRBV27,.,.,TGTGCCAGCAGTGAGGGCATGGGGGGCCGAGGCTCGGATACGCAGTACTTC,CASSEGMGGRGSDTQYF
TRBJ1-4,TRBV20-1,.,TRBD1,TGCAGTGCGCAACAGGGGGTTGGGGAAAAACTGTTTTTT,CSAQQGVGEKLFF
TRBJ2-3,TRBV28,many,TRBD2,TGTGCCAGCAGTAGACTAGCGGGAGTCACAGATACGCAGTATTTT,CASSRLAGVTDTQYF
TRBJ2-5,TRBV9,few,TRBD2,TGTGCCAGCAGCCGGCGGACTAGCGGGGGAGAGACCCAGTACTTC,CASSRRTSGGETQYF
TRBJ2-1,TRBV12-3/TRBV12-4,.,.,TGTGCCAGCAGTTTAGATGGGACGGGTTACAATGAGCAGTTCTTC,CASSLDGTGYNEQFF
TRBJ2-7,TRBV6-1,medium-sized,.,TGTGCCAGCAGTGAAGGGGGTAGTTCCGACGAGCAGTACTTC,CASSEGGSSDEQYF
TRBJ1-6,TRBV7-9,few,.,TGTGCCAGCAGCTTCATCAATTCACCCCTCCACTTT,CASSFINSPLHF
TRBJ2-5,TRBV6-5,medium-sized,TRBD1,TGTGCCCTGGGACAGGCCGTCGAGACCCAGTACTTC,CALGQAVETQYF
TRBJ2-3,TRBV6-2/TRBV6-3,.,.,TGTGCGGGCAAACGGGGACGGGCCACAGAGACGCAGTATTTT,CAGKRGRATETQYF
TRBJ1-6,TRBV6-1,.,TRBD1,TGTGCCAGCAGTGGACAGGGCATAGGATCCTATAATTCACCCCTCCACTTT,CASSGQGIGSYNSPLHF
TRBJ1-5,TRBV6-5,.,.,TGTGCCAGCAGTTACTCGACGGGGGCCGACCAGCCCCAGCATTTT,CASSYSTGADQPQHF
TRBJ1-3,TRBV6-1,many,TRBD1,TGTGCCAGCAGTAGAGAAGGGACAGGGCCTGGAAACACCATATATTTT,CASSREGTGPGNTIYF
TRBJ2-1,TRBV11-2,.,.,TGTGCCAGCAGCTTAGGTAACGGTTTAAACTACAATGAGCAGTTCTTC,CASSLGNGLNYNEQFF
TRBJ2-1,TRBV11-3,.,.,TGTGCCAGCAGCTTAGAGCGCCAGGGAGGCTACAATGAGCAGTTCTTC,CASSLERQGGYNEQFF